One sample yielded the 24 T cell receptor beta chains listed below, sequenced in a study of regulatory T cells in long-lasting Graves disease. Time point: newly diagnosed GD, antithyroid drugs for less than 3 months. Preparation of the TCR library used RNA extracted from PBMCs. Both iRepertoire HTBI primers and Arm-PCR of CDR3 regions were used to build the TCR beta libraries. TCRdb fed the multiplex PCR reads into MiXCR, producing one record per CDR3 protein. The sample includes almost 450,000 distinct CDR3 sequences, about 16% of them seen just once. The data were also submitted as part of a second study, on T cells in Graves' hyperthyroidism and ophthalmopathy.

The material sequenced was peripheral blood mononuclear cells (PBMCs), taken at new diagnosis, from a patient treated with antithyroid drugs. The receptor set was obtained from a woman aged 30 to 39 with Graves disease.

Notes on this clonotype: A junction boundary mismatches the germline segment, possibly from a read error. The genes are TRBV18 and TRBJ1-3; D gene uncertain. Germline loops: CDR1 KGHSH, CDR2 LQKENI. The CDR3 length is 17 residues. The CDR3 spells CASSPRIGARPGNTRYF. CDR3 DNA: TGTGCCAGCTCCCCAAGAATCGGAGCTAGACCTGGAAACACCAGATATTTT.

This clonotype was found many times. This chain links TRBV20-1 with TRBJ2-5, with D possibly being TRBD1 (5 bases). V lost 3 bases and J lost 3, with 11 bases in between. The germline V gene has CDR1 DFQATT and CDR2 SNEGSKA (reference sequence). The CDR3 has 13 amino acids. CDR3 loop: CSASGAAKETQYF. CDR3 DNA sequence: TGCAGTGCTAGTGGGGCAGCTAAAGAGACCCAGTACTTC.

This clonotype was observed at least ten times. The rearrangement uses TRBV6-4 and TRBJ1-1; D may be TRBD1 (6 bases). Germline V gives CDR1 MRHNA, CDR2 SNTAGT. The V end lost 3 bases, the J end lost 0 bases, and 11 bases lay between the germline ends. The CDR3 sequence is 15 residues long. The CDR3 sequence is CASSELRGMNTEAFF. CDR3 in DNA: TGTGCCAGCAGTGAACTGAGGGGGATGAACACTGAAGCTTTCTTT.

This clonotype was recorded many times. The chain has TRBV5-6 and TRBJ2-4, with 7 bases fitting TRBD2. Germline CDR1 SGHDT, CDR2 YYEEEE. There are 13 residues in the CDR3. The J segment lost 5 bases and the V segment lost 1 base, leaving 0 bases of the junction unmatched. CDR3 loop: CASSLRGENIQYF. The DNA for the CDR3 is TGTGCCAGCAGCTTGCGGGGGGAAAACATTCAGTACTTC.

The chain links TRBV10-2 to TRBJ1-1; D gene unclear. This CDR3 comprises 12 residues. The germline V gene encodes CDR1 WSHSY and CDR2 SAAADI. Trimming pared 6 bases from V and 1 base from J, leaving 6 bases between. The CDR3 loop is CASRQPNTEAFF. The CDR3 nucleotides read TGCGCCAGCAGACAACCGAACACTGAAGCTTTCTTT.

This clonotype was detected many times. The gene calls are TRBV3-1 and TRBJ1-1; D gene unclear. The CDR3 sequence is 16 residues long. Germline CDR1 is LGHDT and CDR2 is YNNKEL (reference sequence). V lost 4 bases, J lost 1 base, and 16 bases lay in between. CDR3 sequence: CASSRSLGTRNTEAFF. The CDR3 DNA follows: TGTGCCAGCAGCCGGTCTTTGGGTACGAGGAACACTGAAGCTTTCTTT.

This clonotype turned up a few times. The rearrangement links TRBV12-3 or TRBV12-4 to TRBJ1-3; D might be TRBD1 (6 bases). The CDR3 has 15 residues. Trimming shortened V by 4 bases and J by 3 bases, and 13 bases separated the two germline ends. CDR3 protein: CASSSSTGLGNTIYF. CDR3 DNA: TGTGCCAGCAGTTCAAGCACAGGGCTTGGAAACACCATATATTTT.

The chain has TRBV4-3 and TRBJ1-1, with 8 bases identical to TRBD1. Germline V gene data show CDR1 as LGHNA and CDR2 as YSLEER. This CDR3 is built from 17 residues. V lost 0 bases, J lost 1 base, and 7 bases stayed unmatched. This CDR3 reads CASSQERQGARNTEAFF. The DNA of the CDR3 is TGCGCCAGCAGCCAAGAACGGCAGGGGGCGCGGAACACTGAAGCTTTCTTT.

The chain combines TRBV5-1 with TRBJ2-7; a possible D gene is TRBD1 (6 bases). V lost 2 bases to trimming and J lost 3 bases, with 12 bases between them. CDR1 is SGHRS and CDR2 is YFSETQ in the germline V gene. The CDR3 totals 14 residues. The CDR3 DNA reads TGCGCCAGCAGCTTTATGGACAGATTCTACGAGCAGTACTTC. This codes for CASSFMDRFYEQYF.

This clonotype has just a few counts. V is TRBV3-1 and J is TRBJ2-7; D remains unclear. Germline V gene data show CDR1 as LGHDT and CDR2 as YNNKEL (reference sequence). V lost 0 bases to trimming and J lost 7 bases, with 10 bases between them. The CDR3 spans 13 residues. CDR3: CASSQDLSSEQYF. The CDR3 DNA reads TGTGCCAGCAGCCAAGATTTGTCGTCAGAGCAGTACTTC.

The chain carries TRBV4-1 and TRBJ1-5, with unresolved D. The V end was cut by 2 bases, the J end by 5 bases, with 10 bases between. Per germline, CDR1 MGHRA and CDR2 YSYEKL. This CDR3 spans 14 amino acids. CDR3 region: CASSQRTGDQPQHF. The DNA for the CDR3 is TGCGCCAGCAGCCAAAGAACCGGGGATCAGCCCCAGCATTTT.

This clonotype appeared a few times. V gene TRBV5-1 combines with J gene TRBJ2-2; D is ambiguous. Per germline, CDR1 SGHRS and CDR2 YFSETQ. This CDR3 has 13 amino acids. The germline V and J ends were trimmed by 7 bases and 2 bases, with 9 bases remaining between them. CDR3 nucleotide sequence: TGCGCCAGCCAGGAACTAAACACCGGGGAGCTGTTTTTT. Translating gives CASQELNTGELFF.

The J gene is TRBJ2-2, the V gene TRBV20-1; 10 positions agree with TRBD2. This CDR3 region has 18 residues. V shed 0 bases and J 7 bases; nucleotides not matched to a gene: 14. CDR1 is DFQATT, CDR2 SNEGSKA, per germline (reference sequence). The CDR3 protein is CSARDVSAAGGPVGELFF. CDR3 sequence (DNA): TGCAGTGCTAGAGATGTCTCGGCAGCGGGAGGGCCGGTCGGGGAGCTGTTTTTT.

With respect to this clonotype: A much larger clone differs by one base, so this may be a read error. The chain uses TRBV11-3 and TRBJ2-1; maybe TRBD2 (6 bases). V was cut by 4 bases and J by 10 bases, with 23 bases left in between. From germline, CDR1 is SGHNT and CDR2 YENEEA. The CDR3 contains 16 residues. The CDR3 loop is CASSSFLRLGTYEQFF. DNA of the CDR3: TGTGCCAGCAGCTCATTTCTGCGACTAGGGACCTACGAGCAGTTCTTC. The entire variable domain, with the rest obtained from reference TRBV11-3 and TRBJ2-1, is as follows: EAGVVQSPRYKIIEKKQPVAFWCNPISGHNTLYWYLQNLGQGPELLIRYENEEAVDDSQLPKDRFSAERLKGVDSTLKIQPAELGDSAVYLCASSSFLRLGTYEQFFGPGTRLTVL.

The V and J genes are TRBV28 and TRBJ2-7; tentative D call: TRBD1 (5 bases). The CDR3 is 11 amino acids. V lost 11 bases to trimming and J lost 3 bases, with 11 bases between them. In germline, CDR1 is MDHEN, CDR2 SYDVKM. CDR3 sequence (DNA): TGTGCCGCAGGGCTTTTCTACGAGCAGTACTTC. Translating gives CAAGLFYEQYF.

About this clonotype itself: This likely stems from a read error, as it lies one base from a far larger clone. This sequence joins TRBV12-3 or TRBV12-4 and TRBJ2-1, with no clear D. The V and J ends lost 4 bases and 10 bases respectively, with 17 bases between them. The length of the CDR3 is 14 residues. CDR3 in amino acids: CASSYGQATYEQFF. As DNA, the CDR3 is TGTGCCAGCAGTTACGGGCAGGCGACATACGAGCAGTTCTTC.

This chain uses TRBV15 with TRBJ2-1; the D is unclear. The germline gives CDR1 LNHNV, CDR2 YYDKDF (reference sequence). V was shortened by 5 bases and J by 10 bases, with 18 bases between the two germline ends. The CDR3 contains 14 residues. CDR3 nucleotides: TGTGCCACCAGCCCCACCCTTACATACTACGAGCAGTTCTTC. It specifies CATSPTLTYYEQFF.

This clonotype has at least ten counts. The chain is built from TRBV18 and TRBJ2-3, with 9 bases fitting TRBD1. The CDR3 has 15 residues. V shed 6 bases and J 1 base; nucleotides not matched to a gene: 5. Germline values: CDR1 KGHSH, CDR2 LQKENI. The CDR3 bases are TGTGCCAGCTCCGGGACAGGGAGTGGCACAGATACGCAGTATTTT. This gives the protein CASSGTGSGTDTQYF.

In this sample, this clonotype turned up many times. The rearrangement uses TRBV3-1 and TRBJ2-1, with D possibly TRBD2 on 5 matching bases. V lost 4 bases, J lost 7 bases, and 11 bases lay in between. Germline V gives CDR1 LGHDT, CDR2 YNNKEL (reference sequence). The CDR3 is 13 amino acids. The CDR3 DNA reads TGTGCCAGCAGCCTCCCAGCGGTGAATGAGCAGTTCTTC. It encodes CASSLPAVNEQFF.

This clonotype was observed many times. The J gene is TRBJ1-1, the V gene TRBV2; 7 positions match TRBD1. V trimming: 6 bases; J trimming: 3 bases; junction bases outside the gene matches: 10. The CDR3 loop spans 15 amino acids. CDR1 SNHLY and CDR2 FYNNEI come from the germline V gene. Here the CDR3 reads CASSSDRPTDTEAFF. CDR3 coding DNA: TGTGCCAGCAGCTCGGACAGGCCCACGGACACTGAAGCTTTCTTT. Drawing the rest from reference TRBV2 and TRBJ1-1, the complete variable domain is EPEVTQTPSHQVTQMGQEVILRCVPISNHLYFYWYRQILGQKVEFLVSFYNNEISEKSEIFDDQFSVERPDGSNFTLKIRSTKLEDSAMYFCASSSDRPTDTEAFFGQGTRLTVV.

This clonotype was found a few times. The J gene is TRBJ1-1, the V gene TRBV15, with D perhaps TRBD1 (6 bases). V was clipped by 6 bases and J by 7 bases, with 18 bases between them. The CDR3 length is 14 residues. Germline values: CDR1 LNHNV, CDR2 YYDKDF (reference sequence). CDR3 in DNA: TGTGCCACCAGAACCGAAGGGGGGGGGGGTGAAGCTTTCTTT. Translating it yields CATRTEGGGGEAFF.

This clonotype showed up many times. V and J are TRBV6-9 and TRBJ1-4, with 11 bases lining up with TRBD1. CDR3 length: 15 residues. Germline CDR1 and CDR2: MNHGY and SVAAGI. Germline trimming cut 3 bases from V and 8 bases from J; bases unmatched to any gene: 5. CDR3 protein: CASSYWDRGYEKLFF. As DNA, the CDR3 is TGTGCCAGCAGTTACTGGGACAGGGGGTACGAAAAACTGTTTTTT.

The rearrangement uses TRBV14 and TRBJ2-1; maybe TRBD1 (5 bases). The end of the DNA is better explained by TRBJ2-5, so the J call may be wrong. Per germline, CDR1 SGHDN and CDR2 FVKESK. The length of the CDR3 is 12 residues. The CDR3 nucleotides are TGTGCCAGCAGCAGGGGCAAAGAGACCCAGTACTTC. Protein product: CASSRGKETQYF.

This clonotype was counted only a few times. V is TRBV18 and J is TRBJ2-7; the match to TRBD1 covers 9 bases. Germline values: CDR1 KGHSH, CDR2 LQKENI. The V and J ends lost 6 bases and 2 bases, in that order; junction bases with no gene match: 11. This CDR3 region has 16 residues. CDR3 bases: TGTGCCAGCTCCAGAGGGACAGGGCCCGGGGCCTACGAGCAGTACTTC. Amino acids: CASSRGTGPGAYEQYF.